The 4 T cell receptor beta chains listed next were all sequenced from one sample in a study of control samples from healthy donors and cancer patients (TCRdb year 2020). Library method: the immunoSEQ multiplex PCR assay. In TCRdb, the immuneACCESS table is reduced to in-frame sequences with V and J assigned. These tables do not hold every clone; where another copy was compared, an unresolved V gene accounts for under half, and the others remain unexplained. The sample has some 150,000 clones on record, just over 90% of them singletons. Clones ranked in the top ten supply approximately 4% of the sample. Material for sequencing was blood. These receptors all stem from a woman between 55 and 75 years old in good health.

The chain employs TRBV2 and TRBJ1-5; D remains unclear. Germline V gene sequence: CDR1 SNHLY, CDR2 FYNNEI. This CDR3 has 12 residues. V was clipped by 5 bases and J by 9 bases, with 11 bases between them. This CDR3 reads CASSLSPGPQHF. The CDR3 DNA follows: TGTGCCAGCAGTCTAAGCCCTGGGCCCCAGCATTTT.

The V call is TRBV29-1, the J call TRBJ2-5; no definite D call. The CDR3 covers 10 residues. Germline V CDR1 and CDR2: SQVTM, ANQGSEA. V lost 4 bases to trimming and J lost 4 bases, with 4 bases between them. DNA of the CDR3: TGCAGCGTTGGACTAGAGACCCAGTACTTC. Its protein is CSVGLETQYF.

The chain combines TRBV6-6 with TRBJ2-7; no clear D. Trimming cost V 2 bases and J 2 bases, with 13 bases left between them. The CDR3 has 15 amino acids. In germline, CDR1 is MNHNY, CDR2 SVGAGI (reference sequence). Written as DNA, the CDR3 is TGTGCCAGCAGTTACGATCCGATGGAGACCTACGAGCAGTACTTC. Translating gives CASSYDPMETYEQYF.

This chain links TRBV11-3 with TRBJ2-4; 10 nucleotides line up with TRBD1. V lost 5 bases and J lost 2; bases outside the gene matches: 9. This CDR3 comprises 17 residues. From germline, CDR1 is SGHNT and CDR2 YENEEA. The CDR3 DNA is TGTGCCAGCAGCCCCACCTGGACAGGGGGTTCCAAAAACATTCAGTACTTC. Amino acids: CASSPTWTGGSKNIQYF.